The rows below give T cell receptor beta chains drawn from one sample of a study of blood T cell repertoires in COVID-19. Measured with immunoSEQ multiplex PCR; TCRdb has only the in-frame clones, and not every one. The sample gives fewer than 50,000 clones, 81% of which show up once; approximately 37% is in the top ten. Sequencing was carried out using peripheral blood. The receptors stem from a man aged 40-49 years with active or convalescent COVID-19. Both conserved end residues are part of each CDR3. The order of the fields is J gene, V gene, clone size, CDR3 length, D gene, CDR3 protein, CDR3 DNA. A D gene is named only where the DNA matches it firmly. Size is stated for part of the rows, as once, few or many counts, or as a class when the clone is expanded.

TRBJ1-1,TRBV5-1,once,15,NA,CASSPLGTMNTEAFF,TGCGCCAGCAGCCCCCTCGGCACTATGAACACTGAAGCTTTCTTT
TRBJ1-2,TRBV28,once,14,TRBD1,CASSLGQGDYGYTF,TGTGCCAGCAGTCTGGGACAGGGTGACTATGGCTACACCTTC
TRBJ1-6,TRBV3-1/TRBV3-2,NA,17,NA,CASSQVYPRVLISPLHF,TGTGCCAGCAGCCAAGTGTATCCCAGGGTTTTAATTTCACCCCTCCACTTT
TRBJ1-4,TRBV7-9,NA,17,TRBD1,CASSLRDRAFHNEKLFF,TGTGCCAGCAGCCTCCGGGACAGGGCTTTTCATAATGAAAAACTGTTTTTT
TRBJ1-1,TRBV3-1/TRBV3-2,NA,13,NA,CASSQVGGDEAFF,TGTGCCAGCAGCCAAGTAGGGGGGGATGAAGCTTTCTTT
TRBJ2-1,TRBV3-1/TRBV3-2,NA,13,NA,CASSPTTYNEQFF,TGTGCCAGCAGTCCGACAACCTACAATGAGCAGTTCTTC
TRBJ2-3,TRBV3-1/TRBV3-2,NA,17,TRBD2,CASSSTSGSFAADTQYF,TGTGCCAGCAGCTCTACTAGCGGTTCCTTCGCCGCAGATACGCAGTATTTT
TRBJ2-5,TRBV5-4,NA,14,NA,CASNLDSRQETQYF,TGTGCCAGCAACCTGGACTCCAGGCAAGAGACCCAGTACTTC
TRBJ2-1,TRBV2,once,14,NA,CASSEGAVVDEQFF,TGTGCCAGCAGTGAAGGTGCCGTAGTCGATGAGCAGTTCTTC
TRBJ1-2,TRBV6-5,NA,14,TRBD1,CASRGTGTGDGYTF,TGTGCCAGCAGGGGTACCGGGACAGGCGATGGCTACACCTTC
TRBJ2-2,TRBV19,once,13,TRBD1,CAGRGQGPGELFF,TGTGCCGGCAGGGGACAGGGGCCCGGGGAGCTGTTTTTT
TRBJ2-5,TRBV11-2,NA,13,TRBD2,CASRTSGKETQYF,TGTGCCAGCCGGACTAGCGGGAAAGAGACCCAGTACTTC
TRBJ1-1,TRBV29-1,NA,11,NA,CSVLWAGGAFF,TGCAGCGTCCTCTGGGCTGGGGGGGCTTTCTTT
TRBJ1-1,TRBV6-1,NA,13,NA,CASSDEVNTEAFF,TGTGCCAGCAGTGATGAGGTTAACACTGAAGCTTTCTTT
TRBJ1-6,TRBV27,NA,14,NA,CASSARAYNSPLHF,TGTGCCAGCAGTGCCAGGGCCTATAATTCACCCCTCCACTTT
TRBJ2-2,TRBV3-1/TRBV3-2,NA,15,TRBD1,CASSQRTGITGELFF,TGTGCCAGCAGCCAAAGGACAGGGATAACCGGGGAGCTGTTTTTT
TRBJ2-3,TRBV24-1,NA,16,TRBD1,CATSDFRGISTDTQYF,TGTGCCACCAGTGATTTCAGGGGGATCAGCACAGATACGCAGTATTTT
TRBJ2-3,TRBV14,NA,15,TRBD1,CASSQKTGGTDTQYF,TGTGCCAGCAGCCAGAAGACAGGGGGCACAGATACGCAGTATTTT
TRBJ2-5,TRBV3-1/TRBV3-2,NA,16,TRBD2,CASSLLAGEGRETQYF,TGTGCCAGCAGTCTTCTAGCGGGAGAGGGAAGAGAGACCCAGTACTTC
TRBJ1-2,TRBV2,NA,14,TRBD1,CASSVEGAKYGYTF,TGTGCCAGCAGTGTCGAGGGGGCGAAATATGGCTACACCTTC
TRBJ2-7,TRBV29-1,once,13,NA,CSVEFTGRDEQYF,TGCAGCGTTGAGTTCACAGGGAGGGACGAGCAGTACTTC
TRBJ1-1,TRBV4-3,NA,15,NA,CASSREDIWNTEAFF,TGCGCCAGCAGCCGGGAGGACATATGGAACACTGAAGCTTTCTTT
TRBJ1-2,TRBV2,NA,14,NA,CASRPDSANYGYTF,TGTGCCAGCAGACCGGACAGCGCTAACTATGGCTACACCTTC
TRBJ2-2,TRBV10-1,NA,14,TRBD1,CASRQGADTGELFF,TGCGCCAGTAGACAGGGGGCGGACACCGGGGAGCTGTTTTTT
TRBJ1-6,TRBV6-5,NA,14,TRBD1,CASSFRTGDSPLHF,TGTGCCAGCAGTTTCCGGACAGGGGATTCACCCCTCCACTTT
TRBJ2-3,TRBV12-3/TRBV12-4,few,12,TRBD2,CASSSPRGTQYF,TGTGCCAGCAGTTCACCGCGGGGGACGCAGTATTTT
TRBJ2-5,TRBV11-2,few,15,NA,CASSSHGGQKETQYF,TGTGCCAGCAGCTCACACGGGGGGCAGAAAGAGACCCAGTACTTC
TRBJ2-1,TRBV7-9,NA,14,NA,CASSSLRGADEQFF,TGTGCCAGCAGCTCACTCCGGGGGGCAGATGAGCAGTTCTTC
TRBJ1-2,TRBV29-1,few,15,NA,CSVEVAGREKGGYTF,TGCAGCGTTGAAGTGGCCGGGAGGGAGAAGGGTGGCTACACCTTC
TRBJ1-1,TRBV24-1,NA,13,TRBD1,CATSPTGGTEAFF,TGTGCCACCTCACCCACAGGGGGCACTGAAGCTTTCTTT
TRBJ2-7,TRBV2,once,14,TRBD1,CASSTRDRSYEQYF,TGTGCCAGCAGTACCCGGGACAGGTCCTACGAGCAGTACTTC
TRBJ1-6,TRBV18,NA,14,TRBD1,CASSATGGKSPLHF,TGTGCCAGCTCAGCTACAGGGGGAAAATCACCCCTCCACTTT
TRBJ2-5,TRBV27,NA,14,TRBD1,CASSQDRGGKTQYF,TGTGCCAGCAGTCAGGACAGGGGGGGCAAGACCCAGTACTTC
TRBJ2-3,TRBV9,NA,16,NA,CASSVDAGASTDTQYF,TGTGCCAGCAGCGTAGATGCAGGGGCTAGCACAGATACGCAGTATTTT
TRBJ1-5,TRBV18,NA,16,TRBD1,CASSPSGTGGFQPQHF,TGTGCCAGCTCACCTTCCGGGACAGGGGGATTTCAGCCCCAGCATTTT
TRBJ1-5,TRBV30,once,15,TRBD1,CAWSGGQGGGQPQHF,TGTGCCTGGAGTGGGGGACAGGGAGGAGGTCAGCCCCAGCATTTT
TRBJ2-1,TRBV14,NA,18,TRBD2,CASSRPATGTTAWNEQFF,TGTGCCAGCAGCCGACCCGCTACCGGGACTACTGCTTGGAATGAGCAGTTCTTC
TRBJ1-2,TRBV11-3,NA,14,NA,CASSLDTSGYGYTF,TGTGCCAGCAGCTTAGACACATCTGGCTATGGCTACACCTTC
TRBJ2-3,TRBV5-4,NA,12,NA,CASSPSTDTQYF,TGTGCCAGCAGCCCTAGCACAGATACGCAGTATTTT
TRBJ1-2,TRBV29-1,once,9,NA,CSVDNGYTF,TGCAGCGTTGACAATGGCTACACCTTC
TRBJ2-3,TRBV7-2,once,14,TRBD1,CASGRDRTADTQYF,TGTGCCAGCGGCCGGGACAGGACGGCAGATACGCAGTATTTT
TRBJ2-3,TRBV24-1,NA,17,NA,CATSEPIRGALTDTQYF,TGTGCCACCAGTGAGCCCATACGGGGGGCTTTAACAGATACGCAGTATTTT
TRBJ2-3,TRBV3-1/TRBV3-2,NA,15,NA,CASSRSPVETDTQYF,TGTGCCAGCAGCCGATCCCCTGTAGAGACAGATACGCAGTATTTT